This is a list of T cell receptor beta chains from one sample in a study of human T cells and chemical hapten exposure. MiXCR, run by TCRdb on the 5' RACE reads, gives a single entry per CDR3 protein. The sample has about 81,000 distinct CDR3 sequences, around 15% seen once. Every receptor here comes from a female donor in good health. The CDR3 runs from the conserved cysteine through the conserved F or W. D genes are given only for firm matches. Only some rows state a clone size, as once, few, many or a class for expanded clones.

D gene	clone size	CDR3 length	V gene	J gene	CDR3 protein	CDR3 DNA
-	few	17	TRBV18	TRBJ1-2	CASSPPSAHPLDYGYTF	TGTGCCAGCTCACCACCCTCCGCCCACCCCCTGGACTATGGCTACACCTTC
-	-	16	TRBV28	TRBJ1-2	CASSSPNTGAHYGYTF	TGTGCCAGCAGTAGCCCAAATACAGGAGCCCACTATGGCTACACCTTC
-	few	15	TRBV2	TRBJ1-5	CASSEQGGTNQPQHF	TGTGCCAGCAGTGAACAGGGAGGGACTAATCAGCCCCAGCATTTT
-	-	14	TRBV12-3/TRBV12-4	TRBJ1-2	CASSLGEGVYGYTF	TGTGCCAGCAGTTTAGGAGAGGGGGTCTATGGCTACACCTTC
-	-	14	TRBV7-2	TRBJ2-1	CASSLAPGVNEQFF	TGTGCCAGCAGCTTAGCCCCCGGGGTAAATGAGCAGTTCTTC
-	-	11	TRBV5-1	TRBJ2-7	CASSLSNEQYF	TGCGCCAGCAGCTTGTCCAACGAGCAGTACTTC
-	few	15	TRBV7-9	TRBJ2-3	CASSLATPSTDTQYF	TGTGCCAGCAGCTTAGCGACGCCTAGCACAGATACGCAGTATTTT
-	-	14	TRBV4-2	TRBJ1-1	CASSQDRGLTEAFF	TGTGCCAGCAGCCAAGACCGGGGGTTGACTGAAGCTTTCTTT
TRBD2	once	16	TRBV11-2	TRBJ2-3	CASSKEYGGGASTQYF	TGTGCCAGCAGCAAGGAGTACGGCGGGGGGGCAAGCACGCAGTATTTT
-	many	16	TRBV5-1	TRBJ1-6	CASSLGRSSYNSPLHF	TGCGCCAGCAGCTTGGGCAGGAGCTCCTATAATTCACCCCTCCACTTT
TRBD2	-	15	TRBV5-1	TRBJ2-5	CASSSLAGGQETQYF	TGCGCCAGCAGCTCCCTAGCGGGAGGACAAGAGACCCAGTACTTC
-	-	12	TRBV6-6	TRBJ2-3	CASSRSADTQYF	TGTGCCAGCAGTAGGTCGGCAGATACGCAGTATTTT
-	-	14	TRBV18	TRBJ2-1	CASSPRGQSHEQFF	TGTGCCAGCTCACCAAGAGGACAGTCCCATGAGCAGTTCTTC
-	-	14	TRBV7-2	TRBJ1-2	CASSLGAGIYGYTF	TGTGCCAGCAGCTTAGGGGCAGGAATCTATGGCTACACCTTC
TRBD1	-	14	TRBV5-4	TRBJ1-2	CASSSVGQNYGYTF	TGTGCCAGCAGCTCCGTGGGACAGAACTATGGCTACACCTTC
-	few	17	TRBV5-4	TRBJ2-3	CASSLRDQRALGDTQYF	TGTGCCAGCAGCCTACGGGACCAGAGGGCTCTAGGAGATACGCAGTATTTT
-	few	13	TRBV3-1	TRBJ2-3	CASRGPITDTQYF	TGTGCCAGCCGGGGACCTATCACAGATACGCAGTATTTT
-	many	14	TRBV29-1	TRBJ2-7	CSVVVPGGIYEQYF	TGCAGCGTTGTAGTCCCTGGGGGCATCTACGAGCAGTACTTC
-	many	13	TRBV7-8	TRBJ2-1	CASSLARGLEQFF	TGTGCCAGCAGCTTGGCCCGAGGGCTTGAGCAGTTCTTC
-	few	14	TRBV30	TRBJ2-4	CAWSKGEGLDIQYF	TGTGCCTGGAGCAAGGGTGAGGGCTTAGACATTCAGTACTTC
-	few	14	TRBV12-3/TRBV12-4	TRBJ1-1	CASGGGGVNTEAFF	TGTGCCAGCGGGGGAGGGGGGGTGAACACTGAAGCTTTCTTT
-	-	15	TRBV7-2	TRBJ2-1	CASSPSTGRPFEQFF	TGTGCCAGCAGCCCGTCTACAGGGCGCCCCTTTGAGCAGTTCTTC
-	many	14	TRBV20-1	TRBJ2-3	CSAMPISTVDTQYF	TGCAGTGCTATGCCCATATCGACCGTAGATACGCAGTATTTT
-	-	13	TRBV5-6	TRBJ1-1	CASRNSANTEAFF	TGTGCCAGCAGAAACTCAGCGAACACTGAAGCTTTCTTT
TRBD1	-	13	TRBV20-1	TRBJ2-7	CSASPGQGDEQYF	TGCAGTGCTAGTCCGGGACAGGGTGACGAGCAGTACTTC
-	-	14	TRBV12-3/TRBV12-4	TRBJ1-2	CASSPLAGKDGYTF	TGTGCCAGCAGCCCCCTCGCGGGGAAGGATGGCTACACCTTC
-	-	16	TRBV9	TRBJ2-1	CASSEHSGGGSNEQFF	TGTGCCAGCAGCGAGCACTCGGGTGGGGGTTCCAATGAGCAGTTCTTC
TRBD2	-	15	TRBV5-5	TRBJ2-5	CASSLAGAGGETQYF	TGTGCCAGCAGCTTGGCAGGGGCGGGAGGAGAGACCCAGTACTTC
TRBD1	-	14	TRBV5-6	TRBJ1-4	CASSVDRAYEKLFF	TGTGCCAGCAGCGTGGACAGGGCTTACGAAAAACTGTTTTTT